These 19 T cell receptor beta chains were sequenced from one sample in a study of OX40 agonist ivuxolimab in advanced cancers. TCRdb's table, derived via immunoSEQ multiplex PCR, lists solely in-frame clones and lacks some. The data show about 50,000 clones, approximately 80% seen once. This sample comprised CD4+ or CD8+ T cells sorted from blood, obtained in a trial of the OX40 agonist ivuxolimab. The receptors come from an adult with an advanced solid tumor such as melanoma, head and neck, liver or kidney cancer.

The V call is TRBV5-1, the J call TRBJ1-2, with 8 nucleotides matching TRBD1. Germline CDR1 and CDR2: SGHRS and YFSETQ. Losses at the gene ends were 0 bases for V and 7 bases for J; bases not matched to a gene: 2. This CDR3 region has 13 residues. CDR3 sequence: CASSLETGAGYTF. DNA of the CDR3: TGCGCCAGCAGCTTGGAGACAGGGGCTGGCTACACCTTC.

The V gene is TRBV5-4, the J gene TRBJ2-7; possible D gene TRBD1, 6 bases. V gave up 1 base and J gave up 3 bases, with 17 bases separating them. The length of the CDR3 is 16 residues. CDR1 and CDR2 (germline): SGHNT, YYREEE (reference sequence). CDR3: CASSLRLRDTDYEQYF. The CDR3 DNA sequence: TGTGCCAGCAGCTTGCGGCTCCGGGACACCGACTACGAGCAGTACTTC.

This CDR3 reads CASSLEGGTEAFF. DNA of the CDR3: TGTGCCAGCAGCTTAGAGGGGGGCACTGAAGCTTTCTTT. The chain recombines TRBV7-9 with TRBJ1-1, with D possibly TRBD1 on 6 matching bases. The CDR3 length is 13 residues. The V end was cut by 1 base, the J end by 4 bases, with 7 bases between. The germline V gene has CDR1 SEHNR and CDR2 FQNEAQ (reference sequence).

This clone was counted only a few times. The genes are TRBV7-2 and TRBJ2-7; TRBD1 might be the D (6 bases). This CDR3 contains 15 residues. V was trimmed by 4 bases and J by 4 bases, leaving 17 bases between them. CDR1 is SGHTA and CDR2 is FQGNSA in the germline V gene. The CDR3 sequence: CASSSTGSGSYEQYF. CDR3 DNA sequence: TGTGCCAGCAGCTCCACAGGGAGTGGTTCATACGAGCAGTACTTC.

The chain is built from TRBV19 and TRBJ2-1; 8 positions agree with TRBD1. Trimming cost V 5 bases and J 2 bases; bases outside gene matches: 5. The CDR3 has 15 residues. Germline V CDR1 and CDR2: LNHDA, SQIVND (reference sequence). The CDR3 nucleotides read TGTGCCAGTAGTGAGGGCAGGGGGCCCTACAATGAGCAGTTCTTC. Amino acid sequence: CASSEGRGPYNEQFF.

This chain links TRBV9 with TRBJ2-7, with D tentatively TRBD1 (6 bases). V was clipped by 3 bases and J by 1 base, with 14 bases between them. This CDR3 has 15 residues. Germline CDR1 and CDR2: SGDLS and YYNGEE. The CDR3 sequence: CASSGSGASSYEQYF. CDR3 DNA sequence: TGTGCCAGCAGCGGTTCAGGGGCCTCTTCCTACGAGCAGTACTTC. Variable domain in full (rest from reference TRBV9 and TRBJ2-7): DSGVTQTPKHLITATGQRVTLRCSPRSGDLSVYWYQQSLDQGLQFLIQYYNGEERAKGNILERFSAQQFPDLHSELNLSSLELGDSALYFCASSGSGASSYEQYFGPGTRLTVT.

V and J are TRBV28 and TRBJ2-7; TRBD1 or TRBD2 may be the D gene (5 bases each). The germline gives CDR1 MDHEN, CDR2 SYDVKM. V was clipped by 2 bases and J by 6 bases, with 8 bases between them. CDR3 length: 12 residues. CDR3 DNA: TGTGCCAGCAGTTTAGGGGGTGGCGAGCAGTACTTC. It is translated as CASSLGGGEQYF.

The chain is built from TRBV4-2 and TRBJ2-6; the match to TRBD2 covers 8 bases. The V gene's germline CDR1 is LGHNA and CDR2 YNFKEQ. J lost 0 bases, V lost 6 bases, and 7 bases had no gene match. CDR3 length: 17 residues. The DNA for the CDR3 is TGTGCCAGCAGTGCTCTAGCGGGCTTCTCTGGGGCCAACGTCCTGACTTTC. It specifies CASSALAGFSGANVLTF.

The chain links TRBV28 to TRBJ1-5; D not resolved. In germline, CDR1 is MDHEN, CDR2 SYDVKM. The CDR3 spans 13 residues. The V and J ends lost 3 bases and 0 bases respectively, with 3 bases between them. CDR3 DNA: TGTGCCAGCAGTTTTTCTAGCAATCAGCCCCAGCATTTT. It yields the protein CASSFSSNQPQHF. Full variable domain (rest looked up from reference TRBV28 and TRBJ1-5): DVKVTQSSRYLVKRTGEKVFLECVQDMDHENMFWYRQDPGLGLRLIYFSYDVKMKEKGDIPEGYSVSREKKERFSLILESASTNQTSMYLCASSFSSNQPQHFGDGTRLSIL.

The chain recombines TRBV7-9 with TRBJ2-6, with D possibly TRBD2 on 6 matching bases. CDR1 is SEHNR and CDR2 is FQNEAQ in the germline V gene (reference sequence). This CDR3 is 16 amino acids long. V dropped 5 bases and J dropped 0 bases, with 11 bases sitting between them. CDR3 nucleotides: TGTGCCAGCAGCCAAGGAGGGGACTCTGGGGCCAACGTCCTGACTTTC. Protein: CASSQGGDSGANVLTF.

The CDR3 is CASSLRGGTSHNEQFF. DNA of the CDR3: TGTGCCAGCAGCTTAAGGGGGGGGACTAGTCACAATGAGCAGTTCTTC. The chain employs TRBV7-8 and TRBJ2-1; 8 nucleotides agree with TRBD2. CDR3 length: 16 amino acids. J gave up 5 bases and V 2 bases, and 8 bases lay outside the gene matches. The germline V gene encodes CDR1 SGHVS and CDR2 FQNEAQ.

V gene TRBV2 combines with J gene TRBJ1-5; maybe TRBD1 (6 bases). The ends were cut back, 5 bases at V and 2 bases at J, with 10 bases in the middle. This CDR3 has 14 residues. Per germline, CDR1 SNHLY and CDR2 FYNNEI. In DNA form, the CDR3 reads TGTGCCAGCAGTTCCTACAGGGGCAATCAGCCCCAGCATTTT. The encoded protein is CASSSYRGNQPQHF.

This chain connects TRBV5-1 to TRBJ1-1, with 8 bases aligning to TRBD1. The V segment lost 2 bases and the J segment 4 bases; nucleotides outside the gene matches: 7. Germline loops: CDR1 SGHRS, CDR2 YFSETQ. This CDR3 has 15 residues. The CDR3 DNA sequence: TGCGCCAGCAGCTTTGCAGGGGGCGCGAGCACTGAAGCTTTCTTT. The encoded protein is CASSFAGGASTEAFF. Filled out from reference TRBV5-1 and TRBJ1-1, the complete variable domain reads KAGVTQTPRYLIKTRGQQVTLSCSPISGHRSVSWYQQTPGQGLQFLFEYFSETQRNKGNFPGRFSGRQFSNSRSEMNVSTLELGDSALYLCASSFAGGASTEAFFGQGTRLTVV.

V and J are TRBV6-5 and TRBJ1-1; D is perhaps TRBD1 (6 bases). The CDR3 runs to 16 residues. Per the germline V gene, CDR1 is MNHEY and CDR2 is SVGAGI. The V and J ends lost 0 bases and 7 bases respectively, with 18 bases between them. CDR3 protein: CASSYSFSRGLGEAFF. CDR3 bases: TGTGCCAGCAGTTACTCGTTCTCAAGGGGGTTAGGTGAAGCTTTCTTT.

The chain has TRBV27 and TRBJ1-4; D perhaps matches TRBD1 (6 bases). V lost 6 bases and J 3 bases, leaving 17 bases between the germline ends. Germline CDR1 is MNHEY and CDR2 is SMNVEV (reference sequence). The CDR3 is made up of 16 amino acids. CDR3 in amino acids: CASRRGQGRANEKLFF. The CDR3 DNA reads TGTGCCAGCAGACGAGGGCAGGGGCGGGCTAATGAAAAACTGTTTTTT.

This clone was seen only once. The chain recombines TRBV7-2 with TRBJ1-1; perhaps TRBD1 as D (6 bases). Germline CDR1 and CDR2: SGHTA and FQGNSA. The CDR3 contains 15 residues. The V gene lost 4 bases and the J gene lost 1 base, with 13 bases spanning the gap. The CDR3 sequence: CASSSNRDPNTEAFF. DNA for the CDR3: TGTGCCAGCAGCTCGAACAGGGACCCGAACACTGAAGCTTTCTTT.

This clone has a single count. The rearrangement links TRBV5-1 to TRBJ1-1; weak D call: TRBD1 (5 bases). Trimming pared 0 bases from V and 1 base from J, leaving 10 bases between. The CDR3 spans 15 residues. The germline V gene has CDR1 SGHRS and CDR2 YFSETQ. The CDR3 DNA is TGCGCCAGCAGCTTGGGAGGGGCCGAGAACACTGAAGCTTTCTTT. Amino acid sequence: CASSLGGAENTEAFF.

The CDR3 protein is CASTQPSLGINEQYF. The CDR3 DNA follows: TGTGCCAGTACCCAACCGTCCCTGGGCATCAACGAGCAGTACTTC. This chain connects TRBV19 to TRBJ2-7; D not resolved. Deletions cut 7 bases from V and 5 bases from J, with 21 bases between. The CDR3 has 15 amino acids. From germline, CDR1 is LNHDA and CDR2 SQIVND (reference sequence).

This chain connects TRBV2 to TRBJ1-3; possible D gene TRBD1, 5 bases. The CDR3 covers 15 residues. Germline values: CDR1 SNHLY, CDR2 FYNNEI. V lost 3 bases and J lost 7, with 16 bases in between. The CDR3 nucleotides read TGTGCCAGCAGTGATTACGGTCTCCCAGGGAACACCATATATTTT. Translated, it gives CASSDYGLPGNTIYF. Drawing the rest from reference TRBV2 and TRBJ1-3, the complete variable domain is EPEVTQTPSHQVTQMGQEVILRCVPISNHLYFYWYRQILGQKVEFLVSFYNNEISEKSEIFDDQFSVERPDGSNFTLKIRSTKLEDSAMYFCASSDYGLPGNTIYFGEGSWLTVV.